Described below is a single TCR beta chain sequence and its context. No antigen is known for it. No much larger clone is present one base from it, and per-base qualities are unavailable. To prepare the library, the immunoSEQ multiplex PCR assay was applied. The source is immuneACCESS, and TCRdb retained only in-frame sequences with V and J called. Part of the clones is not carried over; for the studies checked, unresolved V genes explain less than half of this, and the remainder is unexplained. The sample contains 90,000 to 120,000 clones, 85% to 95% of them found a single time. The ten largest account for 0.78% of the sample. Looking up the germline V gene yields CDR1 LGHNA and CDR2 YNFKEQ. Relative to germline, V is missing 7 bases and J is missing 0 bases, with 6 bases of the junction outside any gene match. Taken from cysteine to phenylalanine, the CDR3 has 15 residues. The entry retains the CDR3 DNA only, 45 bases that are in frame from base 1.

These data are taken from a study of T cell changes during pregnancy in multiple sclerosis (dated by TCRdb to between 2017 and 2020). Looking at the study overall: Changes in the T cell repertoire over the course of pregnancy were examined in this study in women with multiple sclerosis.

Sequenced here: peripheral blood, sampled in the third trimester of pregnancy. This receptor chain uses TRBV4-2 and TRBJ2-3, and TRBD2 aligns with 8 junction nucleotides. The TCR sequence derives from a female donor in good health, enrolled as a control in a pregnancy study. The nucleotide sequence reads TGTGCCAGCAAGGCCGGGACTAGGAGCACAGATACGCAGTATTTT. Translation gives CASKAGTRSTDTQYF.